This entry lists 29 T cell receptor beta chains sequenced from one sample in a study of blood T cells in healthy people across ages. Next came a second PCR, run for roughly 6 to 11 cycles, which used a sample-barcoded 5' primer along with a J-beta primer mix. TCRdb reprocessed the 5' RACE reads via MiXCR and lists one record per CDR3 protein. The repertoire has fewer than 2 million distinct CDR3 sequences, roughly two fifths of them found once; the top ten carry 23%. Sequencing input: blood. The receptors stem from a human donor in good health.

The V gene is TRBV7-2, the J gene TRBJ1-6, with D perhaps matching TRBD1 (5 bases). Trimming took 1 base from V and 10 from J, leaving 17 bases between them. The CDR3 has 16 residues. Germline CDR1 and CDR2: SGHTA and FQGNSA. The CDR3 sequence: CASSLVEAGLGSPLHF. As DNA, the CDR3 is TGTGCCAGCAGCTTAGTAGAGGCAGGGCTAGGGTCACCCCTCCACTTT.

This clonotype was observed a handful of times. The J gene is TRBJ2-1, the V gene TRBV28; no definite D call. CDR1 and CDR2 (germline): MDHEN, SYDVKM. V lost 7 bases, J lost 2 bases, and 6 bases lay in between. The CDR3 spans 12 residues. CDR3 sequence reads: CASTKTYNEQFF. In DNA form, the CDR3 reads TGTGCCAGCACCAAGACCTACAATGAGCAGTTCTTC.

About this clonotype: Lacking the conserved final phenylalanine or tryptophan, this CDR3 likely reflects a read error. The chain links TRBV6-1 to TRBJ2-5, with 8 bases aligning to TRBD2. This CDR3 contains 14 residues. Germline values: CDR1 MNHNS, CDR2 SASEGT. Trimming cost V 5 bases and J 2 bases; bases outside gene matches: 4. The CDR3 DNA follows: TGTGCCAGCAGTTTACTAGCGGAACAAGAGACCCAGTACTGC. It specifies CASSLLAEQETQYC.

This chain connects TRBV3-1 to TRBJ2-5; 8 bases fit TRBD2. The ends lost 5 bases at V and 1 base at J; junction bases unmatched: 6. CDR1 LGHDT and CDR2 YNNKEL come from the germline V gene (reference sequence). This CDR3 has 15 residues. The CDR3 reads CASSFDGTSQETQYF. CDR3 sequence (DNA): TGTGCCAGCAGCTTCGACGGGACTAGCCAAGAGACCCAGTACTTC.

J is TRBJ1-2 and V is TRBV27, with TRBD1 matching over 10 bases. J was trimmed by 1 base and V by 0 bases; bases with no gene match: 5. The CDR3 has 17 residues. CDR1 is MNHEY, CDR2 SMNVEV, per germline (reference sequence). For the CDR3, the DNA is TGTGCCAGCAGTTTATCGGTTGGGGACAGGGGTAACTATGGCTACACCTTC. It yields the protein CASSLSVGDRGNYGYTF.

Concerning this clonotype itself: Mismatch with germline at one junction end may stem from a read error. The chain combines TRBV25-1 with TRBJ1-3, with a tentative D call TRBD1 (6 bases). Per germline, CDR1 MGHDK and CDR2 SYGVNS. The CDR3 runs to 16 residues. The CDR3 DNA reads TGTGCCAGCAGTGAATCCCCGGCCAAACAGGGAGACACCACATATTTT. Translation gives CASSESPAKQGDTTYF. Based on the CDR3 plus reference TRBV25-1 and TRBJ1-3, the full variable domain is EADIYQTPRYLVIGTGKKITLECSQTMGHDKMYWYQQDPGMELHLIHYSYGVNSTEKGDLSSESTVSRIRTEHFPLTLESARPSHTSQYLCASSESPAKQGDTTYFGEGSWLTVV.

There are a few counts of this clonotype. The chain combines TRBV20-1 with TRBJ1-6; D ambiguous. The germline V and J ends were trimmed by 7 bases and 4 bases, with 14 bases remaining between them. The CDR3 sequence is 14 residues long. Per the germline V gene, CDR1 is DFQATT and CDR2 is SNEGSKA (reference sequence). The CDR3: CSVPDPRYNSPLHF. DNA for the CDR3: TGCAGTGTCCCGGATCCGAGATATAATTCACCCCTCCACTTT.

The CDR3 DNA follows: TGTGCCAGCAGTTATCGGGGGGGCCTTATGAACACTGAAGCTTTCTTT. Its protein is CASSYRGGLMNTEAFF. This chain uses TRBV6-2 or TRBV6-3 with TRBJ1-1; D perhaps matches TRBD1 (6 bases). V was cut by 3 bases and J by 0 bases, with 14 bases left in between. CDR3 length equals 16 residues. The germline V gene has CDR1 MNHEY and CDR2 SVGEGT.

The J gene is TRBJ1-4, the V gene TRBV20-1; D gene ambiguous. The CDR3 has 14 amino acids. Germline V gives CDR1 DFQATT, CDR2 SNEGSKA (reference sequence). The V end was cut by 0 bases, the J end by 3 bases, with 8 bases between. The CDR3 DNA sequence: TGCAGTGCTAGAGAACCGCCGGCTAATGAAAAACTGTTTTTT. It is translated as CSAREPPANEKLFF.

Concerning this clonotype: Compared with germline, one end of the junction differs, possibly owing to a read error. The gene calls are TRBV7-2 and TRBJ1-2, with D uncertain. Looked up from germline, CDR1 is SGHTA and CDR2 is FQGNSA. CDR3 length equals 15 residues. The CDR3 DNA follows: TGTGCCAGCAGCCCGCGAGGGCGGATTAACTGTGGCTACACCTTC. Translating it yields CASSPRGRINCGYTF.

This clonotype was picked up a small number of times. The chain carries TRBV6-6 and TRBJ2-2; TRBD1 is a possible D gene (6 bases). V was cut by 2 bases and J by 2 bases, with 12 bases left in between. The CDR3 length is 16 residues. In germline, CDR1 is MNHNY, CDR2 SVGAGI (reference sequence). The CDR3 region has the DNA TGTGCCAGCAGTTACGCTAGACAGGCCAACACCGGGGAGCTGTTTTTT. This codes for CASSYARQANTGELFF.

This rearrangement joins TRBV11-1 to TRBJ2-5; 7 nucleotides agree with TRBD2. V was clipped by 5 bases and J by 4 bases; unmatched bases: 10. Germline CDR1 and CDR2: SGHAT and FQDESV (reference sequence). This CDR3 has 15 amino acids. The CDR3 loop is CASSERDGELETQYF. The CDR3, as DNA: TGTGCCAGCAGCGAGCGGGACGGAGAGTTAGAGACCCAGTACTTC. Looking up the rest from reference TRBV11-1 and TRBJ2-5 gives the full variable domain: EAEVAQSPRYKITEKSQAVAFWCDPISGHATLYWYRQILGQGPELLVQFQDESVVDDSQLPKDRFSAERLKGVDSTLKIQPAELGDSAMYLCASSERDGELETQYFGPGTRLLVL.

This clonotype appeared a few times. The chain is built from TRBV7-9 and TRBJ2-1; 11 nucleotides match TRBD2. The CDR3 consists of 18 residues. V lost 8 bases, J lost 12 bases, and 24 bases stayed unmatched. Germline V lookup: CDR1 SEHNR, CDR2 FQNEAQ (reference sequence). CDR3: CASLVGFDSGGAQQGQFF. CDR3 nucleotides: TGTGCCAGCCTGGTCGGATTTGATAGCGGGGGGGCCCAGCAGGGGCAGTTCTTC.

The chain uses TRBV18 and TRBJ1-1; the D is unclear. Looked up from germline, CDR1 is KGHSH and CDR2 is LQKENI. V lost 0 bases to trimming and J lost 4 bases, with 9 bases between them. The CDR3 extends over 14 amino acids. CDR3 region: CASSPPMGTTEAFF. CDR3 in DNA: TGTGCCAGCTCACCACCGATGGGAACCACTGAAGCTTTCTTT. Full variable domain (missing parts from reference TRBV18 and TRBJ1-1): NAGVMQNPRHLVRRRGQEARLRCSPMKGHSHVYWYRQLPEEGLKFMVYLQKENIIDESGMPKERFSAEFPKEGPSILRIQQVVRGDSAAYFCASSPPMGTTEAFFGQGTRLTVV.

The chain joins TRBV20-1 to TRBJ2-3; D is undetermined. Trimming took off 6 bases at V and 3 bases at J, with 16 bases between the two ends. The CDR3 sequence is 14 residues long. Looked up from germline, CDR1 is DFQATT and CDR2 is SNEGSKA (reference sequence). In DNA, the CDR3 is TGCAGTGCCCGTATGTTACCTGGGACAGATACGCAGTATTTT. Its translation is CSARMLPGTDTQYF.

The chain recombines TRBV4-2 with TRBJ2-5; D is perhaps TRBD1 or TRBD2 (6 bases each). The CDR3 sequence is 16 residues long. Germline V gene data show CDR1 as LGHNA and CDR2 as YNFKEQ. Trimming left V 1 base short and J 3 bases short, with 15 bases between. CDR3 nucleotides: TGTGCCAGCAGCCAAGGAGGTTGGGGGGCCGAAGAGACCCAGTACTTC. The encoded protein is CASSQGGWGAEETQYF.

This rearrangement joins TRBV28 to TRBJ1-5; D uncertain. Trimming cost V 6 bases and J 6 bases, with 30 bases left between them. This CDR3 is 19 amino acids long. The germline CDR1 and CDR2 sequences are MDHEN and SYDVKM. This CDR3 is CASSVSYLNLRGRSQPQHF. CDR3 coding DNA: TGTGCCAGCAGCGTTAGTTATTTAAATTTAAGAGGTAGGAGTCAGCCCCAGCATTTT.

This clonotype came up many times. This chain connects TRBV5-5 to TRBJ2-7; D may be TRBD1 (5 bases). The CDR3 covers 14 residues. Between the trimmed V and J ends, which lost 4 bases and 0 bases, there was a span of 11 bases. CDR1 SGHKS and CDR2 YYEKEE come from the germline V gene (reference sequence). In DNA form, the CDR3 reads TGTGCCAGCAGCACAAGACAGTCCTCCTACGAGCAGTACTTC. Its protein product is CASSTRQSSYEQYF. Supplemented by reference TRBV5-5 and TRBJ2-7, the full variable domain reads DAGVTQSPTHLIKTRGQQVTLRCSPISGHKSVSWYQQVLGQGPQFIFQYYEKEERGRGNFPDRFSARQFPNYSSELNVNALLLGDSALYLCASSTRQSSYEQYFGPGTRLTVT.

The chain employs TRBV5-1 and TRBJ2-7; TRBD2 matches at 13 bases. The J segment lost 6 bases and the V segment lost 3 bases, leaving 3 bases of the junction unmatched. Germline assignment: CDR1 SGHRS and CDR2 YFSETQ. CDR3 length: 14 amino acids. Here the CDR3 reads CASSSGLAGSEQYF. CDR3 DNA: TGCGCCAGCAGCTCGGGACTAGCGGGGAGCGAGCAGTACTTC. The variable domain in full, completed from reference TRBV5-1 and TRBJ2-7, reads KAGVTQTPRYLIKTRGQQVTLSCSPISGHRSVSWYQQTPGQGLQFLFEYFSETQRNKGNFPGRFSGRQFSNSRSEMNVSTLELGDSALYLCASSSGLAGSEQYFGPGTRLTVT.

This clonotype was seen more than once but under ten times. The rearrangement uses TRBV2 and TRBJ1-1; no definite D call. Per the germline V gene, CDR1 is SNHLY and CDR2 is FYNNEI. CDR3 size: 15 residues. Deletions cut 4 bases from V and 1 base from J, with 13 bases between. The CDR3 nucleotides are TGTGCCAGCAGTGGGGTGCGGGCTTCGAACACTGAAGCTTTCTTT. This translates into CASSGVRASNTEAFF.

This clonotype showed up many times. This CDR3 is CSGRQDDQPQHF. The CDR3 nucleotides are TGCAGTGGTCGCCAGGACGATCAGCCCCAGCATTTT. The chain combines TRBV20-1 with TRBJ1-5, with D unresolved. V was clipped by 7 bases and J by 5 bases, with 12 bases between them. CDR3 size: 12 residues. Germline CDR1 is DFQATT and CDR2 is SNEGSKA (reference sequence).

CDR3 protein: CSASGAAGTSYEQYF. Written as DNA, the CDR3 is TGCAGTGCTAGTGGGGCAGCCGGGACTTCCTACGAGCAGTACTTC. The rearrangement links TRBV20-1 to TRBJ2-7; possible D gene TRBD2, 6 bases. The CDR3 is made up of 15 amino acids. Germline assignment: CDR1 DFQATT and CDR2 SNEGSKA (reference sequence). Between the trimmed V and J ends, which lost 3 bases and 1 base, there was a span of 16 bases.

V and J are TRBV29-1 and TRBJ1-2; weak D call: TRBD1 (6 bases). Per the germline V gene, CDR1 is SQVTM and CDR2 is ANQGSEA. The CDR3 totals 15 residues. The V and J ends lost 6 bases and 4 bases respectively, with 21 bases between them. CDR3 nucleotide sequence: TGCAGCGTCGTATCCTTTGACAGGCTAACCTATGGCTACACCTTC. It yields the protein CSVVSFDRLTYGYTF. The variable domain in full, completed from reference TRBV29-1 and TRBJ1-2, reads SAVISQKPSRDICQRGTSLTIQCQVDSQVTMMFWYRQQPGQSLTLIATANQGSEATYESGFVIDKFPISRPNLTFSTLTVSNMSPEDSSIYLCSVVSFDRLTYGYTFGSGTRLTVV.

This clonotype was counted only a few times. The gene calls are TRBV2 and TRBJ2-7, with no clear D. Trimming left V 7 bases short and J 2 bases short, with 3 bases between. This CDR3 has 10 amino acids. Germline V gene lookup returns CDR1 SNHLY and CDR2 FYNNEI. The CDR3, as DNA: TGTGCCAGCACCACCTACGAGCAGTACTTC. It specifies CASTTYEQYF.

The chain has TRBV4-2 and TRBJ2-1, with TRBD1 identical over 8 bases. With V trimmed by 1 base and J by 0 bases, 2 bases remained unmatched. Germline V gives CDR1 LGHNA, CDR2 YNFKEQ. The CDR3 extends over 16 amino acids. CDR3 sequence (DNA): TGTGCCAGCAGCCAAGGCGGGACAGGCTCCTACAATGAGCAGTTCTTC. Translating it yields CASSQGGTGSYNEQFF.

V gene TRBV18 combines with J gene TRBJ2-5; 7 bases agree with TRBD1. The V gene's germline CDR1 is KGHSH and CDR2 LQKENI. This CDR3 region has 15 residues. V lost 1 base and J lost 1; bases outside the gene matches: 3. In nucleotides, the CDR3 is TGTGCCAGCTCACCACTTTACAGGGGCCAAGAGACCCAGTACTTC. Amino acid sequence: CASSPLYRGQETQYF. Looking up the rest from reference TRBV18 and TRBJ2-5 gives the full variable domain: NAGVMQNPRHLVRRRGQEARLRCSPMKGHSHVYWYRQLPEEGLKFMVYLQKENIIDESGMPKERFSAEFPKEGPSILRIQQVVRGDSAAYFCASSPLYRGQETQYFGPGTRLLVL.

This clonotype came up a few times. The chain carries TRBV12-3 or TRBV12-4 and TRBJ2-3; no clear D. The ends were cut back, 7 bases at V and 3 bases at J, with 20 bases in the middle. The CDR3 sequence is 16 residues long. The CDR3 bases are TGTGCCAGCACCCCTTTTAGCCCCTCGGTAACAGATACGCAGTATTTT. As protein: CASTPFSPSVTDTQYF.

The sample holds a few counts of this clonotype. The CDR3 DNA reads as TGCAGTGCTAAATATGGGGGAAACCACAATGAGCAGTTCTTC. Its translation: CSAKYGGNHNEQFF. The chain recombines TRBV20-1 with TRBJ2-1; tentatively, D is TRBD1 or TRBD2 (5 bases each). There are 14 residues in the CDR3. Germline V gene lookup returns CDR1 DFQATT and CDR2 SNEGSKA (reference sequence). V was trimmed by 4 bases and J by 5 bases, leaving 15 bases between them.

There are a few counts of this clonotype. The DNA for the CDR3 is TGTGCCAGCAGCCAAGTGCAGGGGGGAGGTGAAGCTTTCTTT. Translated: CASSQVQGGGEAFF. The rearrangement links TRBV4-2 to TRBJ1-1; 7 bases map to TRBD1. CDR3 length equals 14 residues. J lost 7 bases, V lost 1 base, and 6 bases had no gene match. The germline V gene has CDR1 LGHNA and CDR2 YNFKEQ.